A single TCR beta chain is shown here with its context. The data were obtained in a study of blood T cell repertoires in COVID-19. Study context: Acute and convalescent COVID-19 specimens originated in the United States, Italy and Spain. Sources were T cells, B-cell-depleted T cells, or PBMCs; the material itself was cDNA or gDNA.

Source study methods: Amplified reference gene primers provided the basis for estimating nucleated cell counts. Data came from immunoSEQ multiplex PCR; TCRdb stores just in-frame clones and leaves some out. That table furnishes V, J and clone size, whereas the DNA furnished D and trimming. The repertoire holds some 400,000 clones, with around nine tenths as singletons. The V and J ends lost 5 bases and 2 bases respectively, with 11 bases between them. The CDR3 runs 14 residues. Germline values: CDR1 SGDLS, CDR2 YYNGEE. Sequenced: peripheral blood. This chain joins TRBV9 and TRBJ1-3; possibly TRBD1 for D (5 bases). The receptor was derived from a human donor in a cohort sampled during active COVID-19. DNA for the CDR3: TGTGCCAGCAGTCCGAGCAGGGCTGGAAACACCATATATTTT. This gives the protein CASSPSRAGNTIYF.